The next 21 T cell receptor beta chains were all read from a single sample in a study of tumor-infiltrating lymphocytes in oesophageal squamous cell carcinoma. TCRdb reprocessed the PCR reads with MiXCR, giving one entry per CDR3 protein. This sample yields 8,500 to 9,000 distinct CDR3 sequences, of which just over 65% are seen a single time; roughly 36% belongs to the top ten. Sequenced material: esophageal tumor tissue. The origin of the receptors is a female donor with esophageal squamous cell carcinoma.

This clonotype was counted between two and nine times. The V and J genes are TRBV7-3 and TRBJ2-1, with 8 positions matching TRBD2. This CDR3 region has 16 residues. Trimming took 2 bases from V and 8 from J; bases not matched to a gene: 11. Germline V lookup: CDR1 SGHTA, CDR2 FQGTGA. In DNA form, the CDR3 reads TGTGCCAGCAGCTTATTACCGGGACTAGGGAGGGATGAGCAGTTCTTC. Its translation: CASSLLPGLGRDEQFF.

The gene calls are TRBV5-6 and TRBJ1-2; D gene ambiguous. The CDR3 consists of 11 residues. Germline CDR1 is SGHDT and CDR2 is YYEEEE. V was trimmed by 2 bases and J by 3 bases, leaving 2 bases between them. In nucleotides, the CDR3 is TGTGCCAGCAGCTTCGACTATGGCTACACCTTC. This encodes CASSFDYGYTF.

The chain has TRBV7-2 and TRBJ2-3; D is possibly TRBD2 (7 bases). Judging by the DNA end, TRBJ2-7 fits better; the J call may be wrong. The CDR3 has 13 amino acids. The germline gives CDR1 SGHTA, CDR2 FQGNSA. CDR3 residues: CASRVRERGEQYF. The CDR3 DNA sequence: TGTGCCAGCCGTGTGCGGGAGAGGGGGGAGCAGTACTTC.

The chain is built from TRBV7-6 and TRBJ2-1, with 8 nucleotides matching TRBD1. There are 14 residues in the CDR3. With 7 bases clipped from V and 3 bases from J, the junction kept 5 bases outside the gene matches. Germline loops: CDR1 SGHVS, CDR2 FNYEAQ. The CDR3: CASTADRDYNEQFF. The CDR3 coding sequence is TGTGCCAGCACCGCGGACAGGGACTACAATGAGCAGTTCTTC. Supplemented by reference TRBV7-6 and TRBJ2-1, the full variable domain reads GAGVSQSPRYKVTKRGQDVALRCDPISGHVSLYWYRQALGQGPEFLTYFNYEAQQDKSGLPNDRFSAERPEGSISTLTIQRTEQRDSAMYRCASTADRDYNEQFFGPGTRLTVL.

In its sample, this clonotype was seen a few times. The J gene is TRBJ2-1, the V gene TRBV7-2; possible D gene TRBD2, 5 bases. The J call may be faulty, since TRBJ2-7 better matches the DNA end. Germline-derived CDR1 and CDR2 are SGHTA and FQGNSA. CDR3 size: 13 residues. The CDR3 here is CASSPTRAYEQYF. The CDR3 nucleotides read TGTGCCAGCAGCCCAACGAGGGCCTACGAGCAGTACTTC.

The rearrangement links TRBV6-1 to TRBJ1-4; D is ambiguous. CDR1 is MNHNS, CDR2 SASEGT, per germline. The CDR3 covers 14 residues. V lost 5 bases to trimming and J lost 8 bases, with 15 bases between them. Here the CDR3 DNA reads TGTGCCAGCAGTAACCCGGGGAATCGGGAAAAACTGTTTTTT. As protein: CASSNPGNREKLFF.

By proportion, this clonotype is medium-sized. The gene calls are TRBV18 and TRBJ1-2; D is perhaps TRBD1 (5 bases). The germline gives CDR1 KGHSH, CDR2 LQKENI. The length of the CDR3 is 16 residues. V was trimmed by 5 bases and J by 0 bases, leaving 16 bases between them. The CDR3 sequence is CASSSDFLGANYGYTF. CDR3 coding DNA: TGTGCCAGCTCATCTGACTTCCTGGGGGCTAACTATGGCTACACCTTC.

The chain recombines TRBV11-2 with TRBJ2-3, with a tentative D call TRBD2 (5 bases). CDR1 and CDR2 (germline): SGHAT, FQNNGV. This CDR3 has 17 amino acids. V lost 0 bases, J lost 1 base, and 14 bases lay in between. The CDR3 coding sequence is TGTGCCAGCAGCTTAGACGGACTTCCGTGGGGCACAGATACGCAGTATTTT. Its protein is CASSLDGLPWGTDTQYF.

With regard to this clonotype: The junction departs from the called germline gene at one end, perhaps through a read error. V usage is TRBV7-7 and J usage is TRBJ2-5; no firm D call. The CDR3 is made up of 14 amino acids. The germline gives CDR1 SSHAT, CDR2 FNYEAQ (reference sequence). This chain's CDR3 is CASSLDSASWTQYF. The CDR3 DNA follows: TGTGCTAGCAGCCTCGACTCGGCCAGTTGGACCCAGTACTTC.

The V gene is TRBV7-6, the J gene TRBJ2-3, with TRBD2 identical over 10 bases. Trimming cost V 5 bases and J 1 base; bases outside gene matches: 3. CDR1 and CDR2 from the germline V gene are SGHVS and FNYEAQ. The CDR3 runs 15 residues. In DNA form, the CDR3 reads TGTGCCAGCAGCGAAGGACTAGCGGGCACAGATACGCAGTATTTT. It encodes CASSEGLAGTDTQYF.

Within the sample, this clonotype is large. A much larger clone differs from this one at a single base, so this may be a read error. This chain uses TRBV12-3 or TRBV12-4 with TRBJ2-1, with unresolved D. The J call could be wrong; TRBJ2-7 is a better fit for the DNA end. The CDR3 extends over 14 amino acids. The CDR3 DNA follows: TGTGCCAGCAGTTACGTCAGCTCCTACAATGAGCAGTACTTC. Encoded protein: CASSYVSSYNEQYF.

The chain links TRBV7-8 to TRBJ2-3; D is possibly TRBD2 (5 bases). The DNA end is a closer match to TRBJ2-1, so the J assignment may be wrong. CDR3 size: 13 residues. CDR1 is SGHVS, CDR2 FQNEAQ, per germline. CDR3 sequence (DNA): TGTGCCAGCAGCTTGGACTTAAACAATGAGCAGTTCTTC. Its translation: CASSLDLNNEQFF.

This chain connects TRBV7-9 to TRBJ2-6; D is perhaps TRBD2 (5 bases). Judging by the DNA end, TRBJ2-5 fits better; the J call may be wrong. This CDR3 is 16 amino acids long. CDR1 is SEHNR, CDR2 FQNEAQ, per germline (reference sequence). CDR3 loop: CASSLERERPPETQYF. CDR3 nucleotides: TGTGCCAGCAGCTTAGAGAGGGAACGTCCTCCAGAGACCCAGTACTTC.

The chain recombines TRBV28 with TRBJ1-5; the match to TRBD1 covers 8 bases. CDR1 is MDHEN, CDR2 SYDVKM, per germline. This CDR3 has 14 amino acids. V lost 5 bases to trimming and J lost 4 bases; unmatched junction nucleotides: 4. CDR3 sequence (DNA): TGTGCCAGCAGTGGGCGACAGGGGAATCAGCCCCAGCATTTT. Residues: CASSGRQGNQPQHF.

The rearrangement uses TRBV12-3 or TRBV12-4 and TRBJ1-2; no clear D gene. The V and J ends lost 5 bases and 2 bases respectively, with 12 bases between them. This CDR3 has 14 residues. This chain's CDR3 is CASSQGGGNYGYTF. The CDR3 region has the DNA TGTGCCAGCAGTCAAGGAGGAGGGAACTATGGCTACACCTTC.

Judged by abundance, this clonotype is medium-sized (0.01 to 0.1%). The chain links TRBV13 to TRBJ2-1, with unresolved D. This CDR3 comprises 12 residues. V lost 6 bases and J 6 bases, leaving 9 bases between the germline ends. The germline CDR1 and CDR2 sequences are PRHDT and FYEKMQ (reference sequence). CDR3 DNA sequence: TGTGCCAGCAGATACGACGGCAATGAGCAGTTCTTC. This translates into CASRYDGNEQFF.

In the case of this clonotype: The germline gene is not matched at one end of the junction; a read error may be the cause. The V gene is TRBV11-2, the J gene TRBJ2-5; TRBD1 might be the D (6 bases). Germline assignment: CDR1 SGHAT and CDR2 FQNNGV. This CDR3 has 14 amino acids. The CDR3 DNA reads TGTGCCAGCAGCTCGGGACAAATGAATTCACCCCTCCACTTC. Translated, it gives CASSSGQMNSPLHF.

The rearrangement uses TRBV7-8 and TRBJ2-7; TRBD2 is a possible D gene (6 bases). This CDR3 contains 13 residues. Between the trimmed V and J ends, which lost 3 bases and 4 bases, there was a span of 10 bases. In germline, CDR1 is SGHVS, CDR2 FQNEAQ. The CDR3 sequence is CASSLGGPYEQYF. The CDR3 DNA reads TGTGCCAGCAGCTTGGGGGGACCTTACGAGCAGTACTTC.

This sequence joins TRBV7-3 and TRBJ2-5; D might be TRBD1 (6 bases). V gave up 4 bases and J gave up 3 bases, with 12 bases separating them. In germline, CDR1 is SGHTA, CDR2 FQGTGA. This CDR3 comprises 14 residues. DNA of the CDR3: TGTGCCAGCAGCTCAACCGGGACAAAAGAGACCCAGTACTTC. This translates into CASSSTGTKETQYF.

The chain joins TRBV7-2 to TRBJ2-1; 7 bases align to TRBD1. With V trimmed by 4 bases and J by 10 bases, 13 bases remained unmatched. Germline V CDR1 and CDR2: SGHTA, FQGNSA. The CDR3 loop spans 15 amino acids. CDR3 coding DNA: TGTGCCAGCAGCTCTCGACAGGGTCCCTCCTACGAGCAGTTCTTC. The encoded protein is CASSSRQGPSYEQFF. The whole variable domain, filled in from reference TRBV7-2 and TRBJ2-1, reads GAGVSQSPSNKVTEKGKDVELRCDPISGHTALYWYRQSLGQGLEFLIYFQGNSAPDKSGLPSDRFSAERTGGSVSTLTIQRTQQEDSAVYLCASSSRQGPSYEQFFGPGTRLTVL.

This chain connects TRBV7-2 to TRBJ2-1; 10 positions agree with TRBD1. The J call may not be correct, given that the DNA end is closer to TRBJ2-7. This CDR3 comprises 13 residues. The germline gives CDR1 SGHTA, CDR2 FQGNSA. The CDR3 sequence: CASSPGQGDEQYF. CDR3 DNA: TGTGCCAGCAGCCCCGGACAGGGGGACGAGCAGTACTTC.